These T cell receptor beta chains were read from a single sample in a study of graft-versus-host responses after intestinal transplantation. The assay was immunoSEQ multiplex PCR, and TCRdb's table has in-frame clones only and misses some. The repertoire holds approximately 24,000 clones, 90% to 95% seen once, with roughly 0.8% in the top ten. This specimen consisted of PBMCs, obtained approximately 32 days after intestinal transplant. The origin of the receptors is a human patient who received an intestinal transplant, so some T cells may come from the graft donor. CDR3s include the opening cysteine and the closing phenylalanine or tryptophan. Each record gives: J gene, V gene, clone size, D gene, CDR3 DNA, CDR3 protein. D genes are given only for firm matches. Clone size is shown for a subset of rows, as once, few, many or a class of expanded clone.

J gene: TRBJ1-2
V gene: TRBV7-9
clone size: once
D gene: .
CDR3 DNA: TGTGCCAGCAGCTTAGGGGTGGTGGCAGATAACTATGGCTACACCTTC
CDR3 protein: CASSLGVVADNYGYTF

J gene: TRBJ1-1
V gene: TRBV19
clone size: once
D gene: TRBD1
CDR3 DNA: TGTGCCAGTAGTCCGAAAGTCCGGGACAGGCACCTTGAAGCTTTCTTT
CDR3 protein: CASSPKVRDRHLEAFF

J gene: TRBJ2-5
V gene: TRBV28
clone size: once
D gene: .
CDR3 DNA: TGTGCCAGCAGCTTTCCCCAGGAGACCCAGTACTTC
CDR3 protein: CASSFPQETQYF

J gene: TRBJ2-5
V gene: TRBV27
clone size: .
D gene: .
CDR3 DNA: TGTGCCAGCAGTTTCGACGGTGAGACCCAGTACTTC
CDR3 protein: CASSFDGETQYF

J gene: TRBJ2-1
V gene: TRBV30
clone size: .
D gene: .
CDR3 DNA: TGTGCCTGGAGTGTAACAGGCTACAATGAGCAGTTCTTC
CDR3 protein: CAWSVTGYNEQFF

J gene: TRBJ1-2
V gene: TRBV15
clone size: .
D gene: TRBD1
CDR3 DNA: TGTGCCACCAGCAGACCAGGACAGGGCCGTCCCGGATGGGGCTACACCTTC
CDR3 protein: CATSRPGQGRPGWGYTF

J gene: TRBJ2-3
V gene: TRBV7-9
clone size: .
D gene: .
CDR3 DNA: TGTGCCAGCAGCTTAGTCGGGGATGGAGATACGCAGTATTTT
CDR3 protein: CASSLVGDGDTQYF

J gene: TRBJ1-1
V gene: TRBV29-1
clone size: .
D gene: .
CDR3 DNA: TGCAGCGCCGACGGGGGAACGGCCCCCGAACACACTGAAGCTTTCTTT
CDR3 protein: CSADGGTAPEHTEAFF

J gene: TRBJ1-2
V gene: TRBV29-1
clone size: .
D gene: .
CDR3 DNA: TGCAGCGTGATACAGGGATGGGGCTACACCTTC
CDR3 protein: CSVIQGWGYTF

J gene: TRBJ2-1
V gene: TRBV7-6
clone size: .
D gene: .
CDR3 DNA: TGTGCCAGCAGCTTAGAGCCAGGTGGGGGCAGTAGGAGGTCCAATGAGCAGTTCTTC
CDR3 protein: CASSLEPGGGSRRSNEQFF

J gene: TRBJ2-7
V gene: TRBV5-6
clone size: .
D gene: TRBD1
CDR3 DNA: TGTGCCAGCAGCTTGCTAGGGGGCGCCTCCGAGCAGTACTTC
CDR3 protein: CASSLLGGASEQYF

J gene: TRBJ2-7
V gene: TRBV5-4
clone size: .
D gene: .
CDR3 DNA: TGTGCCAGCAGCTCGGACTACTCCCTACGGGAGCAGTACTTC
CDR3 protein: CASSSDYSLREQYF

J gene: TRBJ2-7
V gene: TRBV4-1
clone size: once
D gene: .
CDR3 DNA: TGCGCCAGCAGCCAACCGGGATCTACCTACGAGCAGTACTTC
CDR3 protein: CASSQPGSTYEQYF

J gene: TRBJ2-3
V gene: TRBV5-1
clone size: .
D gene: .
CDR3 DNA: TGCGCCAGCAGCATGAGCGGAGCAGATACGCAGTATTTT
CDR3 protein: CASSMSGADTQYF

J gene: TRBJ2-5
V gene: TRBV7-2
clone size: once
D gene: .
CDR3 DNA: TGTGCCAGCAGCTTAGTGGGGGTAGAGACCCAGTACTTC
CDR3 protein: CASSLVGVETQYF

J gene: TRBJ1-1
V gene: TRBV5-6
clone size: .
D gene: .
CDR3 DNA: TGTGCCAGCAGCTGGGGTACGGGGGCTTACACTGAAGCTTTCTTT
CDR3 protein: CASSWGTGAYTEAFF

J gene: TRBJ1-4
V gene: TRBV6-1
clone size: .
D gene: .
CDR3 DNA: TGTGCCAGCAGAGTTGATTTGACTAATGAAAAACTGTTTTTT
CDR3 protein: CASRVDLTNEKLFF

J gene: TRBJ2-7
V gene: TRBV27
clone size: .
D gene: TRBD2
CDR3 DNA: TGTGCCAGCAGTCCTCGGACTAGCGGGAGAAACGAGCAGTACTTC
CDR3 protein: CASSPRTSGRNEQYF

J gene: TRBJ2-2
V gene: TRBV5-1
clone size: .
D gene: .
CDR3 DNA: TGCGCCAGCAGCCGGGGGGCCAAACTATCGAACACCGGGGAGCTGTTTTTT
CDR3 protein: CASSRGAKLSNTGELFF

J gene: TRBJ2-1
V gene: TRBV27
clone size: once
D gene: .
CDR3 DNA: TGTGCCAGCAGTTATGAGTTCTACAATGAGCAGTTCTTC
CDR3 protein: CASSYEFYNEQFF

J gene: TRBJ2-1
V gene: TRBV5-1
clone size: .
D gene: .
CDR3 DNA: TGCGCCAGCTCCGGGGCGGGGCTAGCCTACAATGAGCAGTTCTTC
CDR3 protein: CASSGAGLAYNEQFF

J gene: TRBJ2-7
V gene: TRBV18
clone size: .
D gene: .
CDR3 DNA: TGTGCCAGCTCACCCGGACAGTTTACCTACGAGCAGTACTTC
CDR3 protein: CASSPGQFTYEQYF

J gene: TRBJ2-1
V gene: TRBV4-2
clone size: .
D gene: TRBD2
CDR3 DNA: TGTGCCAGCAGCCAAGCTGATATAGCGGGGGGGCCTGAGCAGTTCTTC
CDR3 protein: CASSQADIAGGPEQFF

J gene: TRBJ1-3
V gene: TRBV5-4
clone size: once
D gene: .
CDR3 DNA: TGTGCCAGCAGCTTGGGGCAGGGCTTTGGAAACACCATATATTTT
CDR3 protein: CASSLGQGFGNTIYF

J gene: TRBJ2-1
V gene: TRBV6-1
clone size: .
D gene: .
CDR3 DNA: TGTGCCAGCAGTGACATCTACAATGAGCAGTTCTTC
CDR3 protein: CASSDIYNEQFF

J gene: TRBJ2-7
V gene: TRBV6-1
clone size: .
D gene: TRBD1
CDR3 DNA: TGTGCCAGCAGTGACAGAGCCGGGACAGGGTCTTACGAGCAGTACTTC
CDR3 protein: CASSDRAGTGSYEQYF